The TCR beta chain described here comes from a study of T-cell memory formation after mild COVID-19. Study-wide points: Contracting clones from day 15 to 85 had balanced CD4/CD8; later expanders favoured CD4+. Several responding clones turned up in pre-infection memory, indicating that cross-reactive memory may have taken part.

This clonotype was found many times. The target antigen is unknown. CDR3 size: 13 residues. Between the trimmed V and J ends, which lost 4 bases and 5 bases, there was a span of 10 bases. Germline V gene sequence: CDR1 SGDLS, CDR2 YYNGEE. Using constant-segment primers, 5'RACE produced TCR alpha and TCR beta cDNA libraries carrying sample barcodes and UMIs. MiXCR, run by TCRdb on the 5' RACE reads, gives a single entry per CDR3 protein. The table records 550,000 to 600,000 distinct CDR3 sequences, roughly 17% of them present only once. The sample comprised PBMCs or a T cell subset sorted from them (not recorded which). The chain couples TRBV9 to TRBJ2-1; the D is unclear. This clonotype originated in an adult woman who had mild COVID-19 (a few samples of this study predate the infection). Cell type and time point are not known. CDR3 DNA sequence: TGTGCCAGCAGCCCAGGCACTGACAATGAGCAGTTCTTC. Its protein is CASSPGTDNEQFF.